This entry lists 13 T cell receptor beta chains sequenced from one sample in a study of blood T cells in healthy people across ages. For the second PCR, which ran for about 6 to 11 cycles, a sample-barcoded 5' primer and a J-beta primer mix were used. TCRdb fed the 5' RACE reads into MiXCR, producing one record per CDR3 protein. The sample lists some 640,000 distinct CDR3 sequences; 25% to 35% were seen once. The source material was blood. Receptors originate from a woman of 80 years or more in good health.

This clonotype was detected a few times. CDR3: CASSLGQGAPPLHF. The CDR3 coding sequence is TGTGCCAGCAGCCTGGGACAGGGAGCGCCACCCCTCCACTTT. The chain joins TRBV3-1 to TRBJ1-6, with TRBD1 identical over 9 bases. The CDR3 covers 14 residues. After removal of 4 bases from V and 11 bases from J, the junction contained 6 bases not matched to a gene. CDR1 LGHDT and CDR2 YNNKEL come from the germline V gene (reference sequence).

This clonotype was counted ten times or more. The chain uses TRBV6-2 or TRBV6-3 and TRBJ2-1; 11 bases map to TRBD1. CDR1 MNHEY and CDR2 SVGEGT come from the germline V gene. V was pared by 7 bases and J by 8 bases, with 16 bases of the junction left unmatched. The CDR3 extends over 17 amino acids. The CDR3 reads CASTPGQGENFNDEQFF. The CDR3 DNA sequence: TGTGCCAGCACCCCGGGACAGGGGGAAAATTTCAACGATGAGCAGTTCTTC.

This clonotype came up a few times. The rearrangement joins TRBV6-2 or TRBV6-3 to TRBJ2-5, with D perhaps given as TRBD1 or TRBD2 (5 bases each). CDR1 and CDR2 from the germline V gene are MNHEY and SVGEGT. CDR3 size: 13 residues. V was pared by 5 bases and J by 11 bases, with 18 bases between. CDR3 sequence: CASSGIFGGEQYF. DNA for the CDR3: TGTGCCAGCAGTGGGATTTTTGGGGGTGAGCAGTACTTC.

There are a few counts of this clonotype. A clone one base away is much larger, so this may be a read error. This chain joins TRBV4-3 and TRBJ2-5, with 8 bases identical to TRBD1. Germline CDR1 LGHNA, CDR2 YSLEER. This CDR3 contains 13 residues. CDR3 in amino acids: CASSHGQGEAQYF. DNA for the CDR3: TGCGCCAGCAGCCACGGACAGGGAGAGGCCCAGTACTTC.

This rearrangement joins TRBV7-2 to TRBJ1-1; TRBD1 matches 7 bases. This CDR3 spans 15 amino acids. After removal of 4 bases from V and 0 bases from J, the junction contained 5 bases not matched to a gene. CDR1 and CDR2 (germline): SGHTA, FQGNSA. CDR3 coding DNA: TGTGCCAGCAGCTCCTGGACAGGATTGAACACTGAAGCTTTCTTT. Encoded protein: CASSSWTGLNTEAFF.

This clonotype was found many times. The V and J genes are TRBV5-1 and TRBJ2-7; 8 bases align to TRBD1. Germline-derived CDR1 and CDR2 are SGHRS and YFSETQ. Trimming took 5 bases from V and 3 from J; bases not matched to a gene: 7. The CDR3 extends over 14 amino acids. The CDR3 loop reads CASRDPGQDYEQYF. In DNA form, the CDR3 reads TGCGCCAGCAGGGACCCGGGACAGGACTACGAGCAGTACTTC.

The sample holds a few counts of this clonotype. The chain links TRBV7-6 to TRBJ1-2; D possibly corresponds to TRBD1 (5 bases). The CDR3 runs to 16 residues. Trimming pared 5 bases from V and 7 bases from J, leaving 23 bases between. Per germline, CDR1 SGHVS and CDR2 FNYEAQ. The CDR3 DNA reads TGTGCCAGCAGCCTAGGTCCCGGGACGGCTATTGGTGGCTACACCTTC. Protein sequence: CASSLGPGTAIGGYTF.

This chain joins TRBV20-1 and TRBJ1-4; the match to TRBD1 covers 8 bases. V lost 5 bases to trimming and J lost 0 bases; unmatched junction nucleotides: 2. Germline assignment: CDR1 DFQATT and CDR2 SNEGSKA (reference sequence). The CDR3 loop spans 14 amino acids. CDR3 region: CSAGQGATNEKLFF. The DNA of the CDR3 is TGCAGTGCTGGACAGGGCGCAACTAATGAAAAACTGTTTTTT.

This clonotype was counted many times. This chain connects TRBV20-1 to TRBJ1-1; D remains ambiguous. V was cut by 0 bases and J by 2 bases, with 13 bases left in between. Germline CDR1 DFQATT, CDR2 SNEGSKA (reference sequence). The CDR3 consists of 15 residues. CDR3 DNA: TGCAGTGCTAGAGATAGAGGGCAGCTCAACACTGAAGCTTTCTTT. This translates into CSARDRGQLNTEAFF.

This clonotype was found many times. The chain joins TRBV5-4 to TRBJ2-7; D is unclear. CDR3 length: 14 residues. V was shortened by 0 bases and J by 2 bases, with 9 bases between the two germline ends. From germline, CDR1 is SGHNT and CDR2 YYREEE (reference sequence). In DNA, the CDR3 is TGTGCCAGCAGCTTGGGAGTCACGGCCTACGAGCAGTACTTC. Translation gives CASSLGVTAYEQYF. The whole variable domain, filled in from reference TRBV5-4 and TRBJ2-7, reads ETGVTQSPTHLIKTRGQQVTLRCSSQSGHNTVSWYQQALGQGPQFIFQYYREEENGRGNFPPRFSGLQFPNYSSELNVNALELDDSALYLCASSLGVTAYEQYFGPGTRLTVT.

The chain has TRBV3-1 and TRBJ2-7; D is perhaps TRBD2 (6 bases). Judging by the DNA end, TRBJ2-5 fits better; the J call may be wrong. Germline assignment: CDR1 LGHDT and CDR2 YNNKEL (reference sequence). The CDR3 extends over 16 amino acids. Here the CDR3 reads CASSQGRGTAVETQYF. Here the CDR3 DNA reads TGTGCCAGCAGCCAAGGCCGCGGGACGGCGGTCGAGACCCAGTACTTC.

This clonotype has a count of ten or more. V and J are TRBV20-1 and TRBJ2-1, with 14 nucleotides matching TRBD2. V shed 3 bases, J shed 6 bases, and the junction held 7 bases outside the gene matches. This CDR3 comprises 16 residues. Per germline, CDR1 DFQATT and CDR2 SNEGSKA (reference sequence). The CDR3 sequence: CSARDPGTSGGNEQFF. The CDR3 nucleotides are TGCAGTGCTAGGGACCCGGGGACTAGCGGGGGCAATGAGCAGTTCTTC.

This rearrangement joins TRBV20-1 to TRBJ2-5; TRBD1 agrees at 9 bases. The DNA end favors TRBJ2-7, so the J call may be wrong. CDR3 length: 15 residues. Germline CDR1 is DFQATT and CDR2 is SNEGSKA (reference sequence). The CDR3 is CSARSGQGSIYEQYF. The CDR3 coding sequence is TGCAGTGCTAGATCGGGACAGGGAAGTATTTACGAGCAGTACTTC.